The 10 T cell receptor beta chains below come from one sample, sequenced in a study of post-analysis software for immune sequencing data. Study observations and caveats: Patients had higher frequencies than controls of roughly 5 TRBV segments, including TRBV5-6, TRBV5-1 and TRBV20-1.

Tagging with unique molecular identifiers was a feature of the TCR beta cDNA libraries. One entry per CDR3 protein, called by TCRdb with MiXCR from the PCR reads. The table includes approximately 350,000 distinct CDR3 sequences, roughly 30% detected once. These TCRs are of unknown antigen specificity. The sequencing sample was made of blood. The receptors originated from a girl aged 10-17 years with multiple sclerosis.

The V and J genes are TRBV5-1 and TRBJ2-1, with D tentatively TRBD2 (6 bases). The ends were cut back, 0 bases at V and 4 bases at J, with 11 bases in the middle. Germline CDR1 reads SGHRS; CDR2 reads YFSETQ. The CDR3 is 15 amino acids. CDR3 bases: TGCGCCAGCAGCTTGGAGAGACTAGAGTACAATGAGCAGTTCTTC. Translation gives CASSLERLEYNEQFF.

This clonotype has more than one count but fewer than ten. The rearrangement uses TRBV6-2 or TRBV6-3 and TRBJ2-7, with D unclear. The CDR3 is made up of 12 amino acids. V was cut by 4 bases and J by 0 bases, with 4 bases left in between. The germline V gene encodes CDR1 MNHEY and CDR2 SVGEGT. The CDR3 reads CASSSVSYEQYF. In nucleotides, the CDR3 is TGTGCCAGCAGTTCCGTCTCCTACGAGCAGTACTTC.

V and J are TRBV10-3 and TRBJ1-1; the D is unclear. This CDR3 has 12 residues. V was pared by 6 bases and J by 7 bases, with 12 bases between. Germline-derived CDR1 and CDR2 are ENHRY and SYGVKD. Written as DNA, the CDR3 is TGTGCCATCAGCTTGGACGGTTATGAAGCTTTCTTT. Amino acids: CAISLDGYEAFF.

This sequence joins TRBV20-1 and TRBJ1-5; 8 positions match TRBD1. The junction had 3 bases not matched to a gene; V was cut back by 6 bases and J by 2 bases. This CDR3 has 13 residues. CDR1 is DFQATT, CDR2 SNEGSKA, per germline (reference sequence). The chain's CDR3 is CSAPTGGNQPQHF. The CDR3 bases are TGCAGTGCACCGACAGGGGGCAATCAGCCCCAGCATTTT.

This clonotype appeared many times. The rearrangement joins TRBV4-1 to TRBJ2-3; D is ambiguous. The germline gives CDR1 MGHRA, CDR2 YSYEKL. The length of the CDR3 is 15 residues. The V gene lost 0 bases and the J gene lost 5 bases, with 12 bases spanning the gap. CDR3 bases: TGCGCCAGCAGCCAAGATGGCATAAGAGAAGATACGCAGTATTTT. Protein: CASSQDGIREDTQYF.

This CDR3 is CASSVSSGGVGETQYF. CDR3 bases: TGTGCCAGCAGTGTATCTAGCGGGGGCGTGGGGGAGACCCAGTACTTC. The rearrangement joins TRBV12-3 or TRBV12-4 to TRBJ2-5; 10 bases are a match to TRBD2. Trimming removed 5 bases from V and 5 bases from J; junction bases left unmatched: 11. The CDR3 has 16 residues.

Only a few counts were recorded for this clonotype. The chain's CDR3 is CASSVNPGTIYEQYF. For the CDR3, the DNA is TGTGCCAGCAGCGTAAACCCAGGAACAATCTACGAGCAGTACTTC. The J gene is TRBJ2-7, the V gene TRBV9; unclear D gene. CDR3 size: 15 residues. Trimming removed 1 base from V and 3 bases from J, with 14 bases in between. Looked up from germline, CDR1 is SGDLS and CDR2 is YYNGEE.

The chain combines TRBV4-2 with TRBJ1-2, with 8 bases that match TRBD1. The CDR3 is made up of 16 amino acids. The V segment lost 4 bases and the J segment 7 bases; nucleotides outside the gene matches: 14. Germline lookup yields CDR1 LGHNA and CDR2 YNFKEQ. The CDR3 DNA reads as TGTGCCAGCAGCCTATGGGACAGGCTAGAGGGCTGTGGCTACACCTTC. It encodes CASSLWDRLEGCGYTF.

In regard to this clonotype: A junction boundary mismatches the germline segment, possibly from a read error. The chain links TRBV20-1 to TRBJ1-2, with 8 bases matching TRBD1. CDR3 length: 14 amino acids. CDR1 is DFQATT and CDR2 is SNEGSKA in the germline V gene (reference sequence). This CDR3 is CSARTGTGLYDYTF. The CDR3 region has the DNA TGCAGTGCCCGGACAGGGACGGGGCTCTATGACTACACCTTC.

The rearrangement joins TRBV13 to TRBJ2-7; 8 positions match TRBD1. There are 14 residues in the CDR3. In germline, CDR1 is PRHDT, CDR2 FYEKMQ (reference sequence). Trimming took 3 bases from V and 2 from J; bases not matched to a gene: 3. CDR3 sequence: CASSLQGAPYEQYF. DNA for the CDR3: TGTGCCAGCAGCTTGCAGGGGGCCCCCTACGAGCAGTACTTC.